The clone carrying this T cell receptor (beta chain) was found once. Assay used: immunoSEQ multiplex PCR; TCRdb lists only in-frame clones, some missing. The repertoire includes around 80,000 clones, around 90% of them detected once, and about 0.4% sits in the top ten. This entry comes from a study of technical replicates of blood from a handful of donors. The V end lost 6 bases, the J end lost 4 bases, and 7 bases lay between the germline ends. The CDR3 length is 12 residues. In germline, CDR1 is SGHVS, CDR2 FQNEAQ. This TCR was recovered from a human donor in good health. V is TRBV7-8 and J is TRBJ1-5; D not certain. Sequencing used T cells isolated from PBMCs. CDR3 DNA sequence: TGTGCCAGCAGAAGAGTTAATCAGCCCCAGCATTTT. Its translation: CASRRVNQPQHF.